Following are 31 T cell receptor beta chains from one sample sequenced in a study of blood T cell repertoires in COVID-19. Assay: immunoSEQ multiplex PCR; the TCRdb copy retains only in-frame clones and omits some. The sample consists of nearly 400,000 clones, over 85% of them appearing once. Sequencing was done on a sample of PBMCs or T cells enriched from blood (not recorded which). These receptors were taken from a woman between 25 and 40 years old who had recovered from COVID-19.

This chain links TRBV19 with TRBJ2-1, with 13 positions matching TRBD2. Germline CDR1 reads LNHDA; CDR2 reads SQIVND (reference sequence). V lost 6 bases and J lost 1; bases outside the gene matches: 6. This CDR3 has 17 amino acids. The CDR3: CASSAGLAGVSYNEQFF. As DNA, the CDR3 is TGTGCCAGTAGCGCCGGACTAGCGGGAGTATCCTACAATGAGCAGTTCTTC.

The rearrangement uses TRBV20-1 and TRBJ1-1, with D hard to call. With 3 bases removed from V and 11 bases from J, the gap between germline ends came to 10 bases. Germline V lookup: CDR1 DFQATT, CDR2 SNEGSKA (reference sequence). The CDR3 length is 10 residues. The CDR3, as DNA: TGCAGTGCTAGCCTGGAGGTGGCTTTCTTT. It encodes CSASLEVAFF.

V is TRBV7-3 and J is TRBJ2-7, with 9 bases fitting TRBD1. The germline V gene has CDR1 SGHTA and CDR2 FQGTGA. The CDR3 consists of 15 residues. Germline trimming cut 1 base from V and 4 bases from J; bases unmatched to any gene: 5. Written as DNA, the CDR3 is TGTGCCAGCAGCTTAAACGCACAGGGGGCTTACGAGCAGTACTTC. It codes for CASSLNAQGAYEQYF.

The V call is TRBV7-2, the J call TRBJ1-2; 8 bases line up with TRBD1. V dropped 3 bases and J dropped 7; count of bases not matched to a gene: 7. Germline V gene data show CDR1 as SGHTA and CDR2 as FQGNSA. The CDR3 is made up of 14 amino acids. The CDR3 reads CASSLDRVGVGYTF. The CDR3 nucleotides read TGTGCCAGCAGCTTGGACAGGGTAGGAGTTGGCTACACCTTC.

This chain joins TRBV10-3 and TRBJ2-5, with TRBD1 as a possible D gene (6 bases). This CDR3 comprises 15 residues. V was trimmed by 4 bases and J by 5 bases, leaving 17 bases between them. Per germline, CDR1 ENHRY and CDR2 SYGVKD. The CDR3 here is CAISVIQGQRETQYF. DNA of the CDR3: TGTGCCATCAGTGTGATTCAGGGGCAGAGGGAGACCCAGTACTTC.

The chain has TRBV3-1 (or the pseudogene TRBV3-2) and TRBJ1-3; the D is unclear. V was shortened by 0 bases and J by 2 bases, with 5 bases between the two germline ends. Germline CDR1 is LGHDT and CDR2 is YNNKEL (reference sequence). The CDR3 has 14 amino acids. The CDR3 DNA reads as TGTGCCAGCAGCCAAGATACGGCTGGAAACACCATATATTTT. This codes for CASSQDTAGNTIYF.

The DNA for the CDR3 is TGTGCCAGTAGAAGGGACAGTGAGAACACTGAAGCTTTCTTT. Translation: CASRRDSENTEAFF. The V gene is TRBV19, the J gene TRBJ1-1; 7 nucleotides line up with TRBD1. CDR1 is LNHDA and CDR2 is SQIVND in the germline V gene (reference sequence). CDR3 length: 14 residues. Trimming at V came to 6 bases and at J to 1 base, leaving 5 bases not matched to a gene.

This chain links TRBV11-1 with TRBJ1-6; 8 nucleotides agree with TRBD1. J gave up 9 bases and V 6 bases, and 7 bases lay outside the gene matches. Germline-derived CDR1 and CDR2 are SGHAT and FQDESV (reference sequence). There are 14 residues in the CDR3. The CDR3 nucleotides are TGTGCCAGCAGATGGACAGGGATTACTTCACCCCTCCACTTT. It specifies CASRWTGITSPLHF. Supplemented by reference TRBV11-1 and TRBJ1-6, the full variable domain reads EAEVAQSPRYKITEKSQAVAFWCDPISGHATLYWYRQILGQGPELLVQFQDESVVDDSQLPKDRFSAERLKGVDSTLKIQPAELGDSAMYLCASRWTGITSPLHFGNGTRLTVT.

This clone was counted at least ten times. This chain uses TRBV6-4 with TRBJ2-3; 8 positions match TRBD2. V gave up 8 bases and J gave up 1 base; unmatched junction bases: 5. Germline lookup yields CDR1 MRHNA and CDR2 SNTAGT. This CDR3 is built from 14 residues. CDR3 coding DNA: TGTGCCAGCGCCAGCGGGGGAGGCACAGATACGCAGTATTTT. Translating gives CASASGGGTDTQYF.

The V gene is TRBV5-1, the J gene TRBJ2-3; 9 bases map to TRBD1. Trimming at V came to 3 bases and at J to 1 base, leaving 6 bases not matched to a gene. The CDR3 consists of 16 residues. CDR1 is SGHRS, CDR2 YFSETQ, per germline. The CDR3 reads CASSSADRGRTDTQYF. CDR3 sequence (DNA): TGCGCCAGCAGCTCCGCGGACAGGGGACGCACAGATACGCAGTATTTT.

The chain employs TRBV4-3 and TRBJ1-1; weak D call: TRBD1 (5 bases). Germline V gene data show CDR1 as LGHNA and CDR2 as YSLEER. This CDR3 contains 15 residues. The V end was cut by 0 bases, the J end by 3 bases, with 11 bases between. The CDR3 sequence is CASSQDRGYYTEAFF. CDR3 in DNA: TGCGCCAGCAGCCAAGATAGGGGTTACTACACTGAAGCTTTCTTT.

The gene calls are TRBV11-2 and TRBJ2-7, with a possible D match to TRBD1 (6 bases). CDR3 length: 15 residues. Germline CDR1 SGHAT, CDR2 FQNNGV. Trimming cost V 1 base and J 7 bases, with 17 bases left between them. The CDR3 DNA reads as TGTGCCAGCAGCTTAGTTTCCGGTCCAGGGGAGGAGCAGTACTTC. The encoded protein is CASSLVSGPGEEQYF. Full variable domain (rest looked up from reference TRBV11-2 and TRBJ2-7): EAGVAQSPRYKIIEKRQSVAFWCNPISGHATLYWYQQILGQGPKLLIQFQNNGVVDDSQLPKDRFSAERLKGVDSTLKIQPAKLEDSAVYLCASSLVSGPGEEQYFGPGTRLTVT.

V and J are TRBV28 and TRBJ2-1; unclear D gene. The CDR3 length is 12 residues. Trimming took 5 bases from V and 8 from J, leaving 10 bases between them. Germline lookup yields CDR1 MDHEN and CDR2 SYDVKM. CDR3 residues: CASSLSIDEQFF. The CDR3 DNA is TGTGCCAGCAGTCTTTCTATCGATGAGCAGTTCTTC.

The J gene is TRBJ1-1, the V gene TRBV10-3; D gene ambiguous. The germline V gene encodes CDR1 ENHRY and CDR2 SYGVKD. V was shortened by 7 bases and J by 3 bases, with 12 bases between the two germline ends. The CDR3 has 13 amino acids. The CDR3 nucleotides read TGTGCCATCACCCTTCAGAGGGACACTGAAGCTTTCTTT. Translating it yields CAITLQRDTEAFF.

The chain's CDR3 is CATGREWGYEQYF. In DNA form, the CDR3 reads TGTGCAACCGGGCGGGAGTGGGGTTACGAGCAGTACTTC. This sequence joins TRBV6-5 and TRBJ2-7; 7 nucleotides agree with TRBD2. The CDR3 runs 13 residues. Germline values: CDR1 MNHEY, CDR2 SVGAGI.

The CDR3 nucleotides read TGTGCCACCAGCAGAGATAGGTCTACTCAGGCCGAGCAGTACTTC. Its protein product is CATSRDRSTQAEQYF. The chain carries TRBV15 and TRBJ2-7; no clear D gene. The CDR3 loop spans 15 amino acids. The V end was cut by 0 bases, the J end by 6 bases, with 15 bases between. The germline V gene encodes CDR1 LNHNV and CDR2 YYDKDF (reference sequence). The complete variable domain, with remaining parts taken from reference TRBV15 and TRBJ2-7, reads DAMVIQNPRYQVTQFGKPVTLSCSQTLNHNVMYWYQQKSSQAPKLLFHYYDKDFNNEADTPDNFQSRRPNTSFCFLDIRSPGLGDTAMYLCATSRDRSTQAEQYFGPGTRLTVT.

This chain joins TRBV4-2 and TRBJ1-1; 7 bases match TRBD1. The germline gives CDR1 LGHNA, CDR2 YNFKEQ. The ends lost 2 bases at V and 0 bases at J; junction bases unmatched: 12. CDR3 length equals 18 residues. As DNA, the CDR3 is TGTGCCAGCAGCCAATACTCGGGACAGCGAGTGTTGAACACTGAAGCTTTCTTT. This translates into CASSQYSGQRVLNTEAFF.

The genes are TRBV11-2 and TRBJ2-2; 10 positions agree with TRBD2. The CDR3 covers 19 residues. The germline V gene encodes CDR1 SGHAT and CDR2 FQNNGV. With V trimmed by 6 bases and J by 2 bases, 15 bases remained unmatched. The CDR3 region is CASRTGASGSRGNTGELFF. The DNA of the CDR3 is TGTGCCAGCAGGACAGGGGCTAGCGGGAGTAGGGGAAACACCGGGGAGCTGTTTTTT.

The rearrangement joins TRBV7-2 to TRBJ2-7; D not resolved. In germline, CDR1 is SGHTA, CDR2 FQGNSA. The CDR3 is made up of 14 amino acids. Trimming cost V 5 bases and J 5 bases, with 16 bases left between them. DNA for the CDR3: TGTGCCAGCAGCGCCTCCCCCGAGAGCGACGAGCAGTACTTC. Translating gives CASSASPESDEQYF.

CDR3 nucleotide sequence: TGTGCCAGCAGTTTTTTATCTGTTAATCAGCCCCAGCATTTT. Its protein product is CASSFLSVNQPQHF. This chain links TRBV28 with TRBJ1-5; no clear D. The V gene's germline CDR1 is MDHEN and CDR2 SYDVKM. CDR3 length: 14 residues. Between the trimmed V and J ends, which lost 3 bases and 4 bases, there was a span of 10 bases.

This clone was observed many times. V and J are TRBV28 and TRBJ2-3, with 10 bases identical to TRBD1. V was pared by 4 bases and J by 2 bases, with 3 bases of the junction left unmatched. This CDR3 contains 15 residues. Germline CDR1 MDHEN, CDR2 SYDVKM. The CDR3 region is CASSSGTGATDTQYF. The CDR3 DNA is TGTGCCAGCAGTTCCGGGACAGGGGCCACAGATACGCAGTATTTT.

A note on this clone: This CDR3 is also generated by other DNA sequences in the sample. The CDR3 protein is CAWSVGGPYEQYF. For the CDR3, the DNA is TGTGCCTGGAGTGTCGGGGGTCCCTACGAGCAGTACTTC. V gene TRBV30 combines with J gene TRBJ2-7; D perhaps matches TRBD2 (6 bases). CDR1 is GTSNPN and CDR2 is SVGIG in the germline V gene (reference sequence). V was shortened by 0 bases and J by 2 bases, with 8 bases between the two germline ends. CDR3 size: 13 residues.

The V gene is TRBV27, the J gene TRBJ2-1, with a weak D call TRBD1 (6 bases). The CDR3 runs 18 residues. Germline V gives CDR1 MNHEY, CDR2 SMNVEV (reference sequence). V lost 5 bases, J lost 0 bases, and 20 bases lay in between. The CDR3 sequence is CASSPRTALLSSYNEQFF. As DNA, the CDR3 is TGTGCCAGCAGTCCGCGGACAGCCCTATTGAGCTCCTACAATGAGCAGTTCTTC.

The J gene is TRBJ2-2, the V gene TRBV19; 9 bases match TRBD2. The germline gives CDR1 LNHDA, CDR2 SQIVND (reference sequence). J lost 1 base, V lost 7 bases, and 13 bases had no gene match. The CDR3 totals 18 residues. CDR3 sequence (DNA): TGTGCCAGTACCACAGAGTTACTAGCGGGCGGGAACACCGGGGAGCTGTTTTTT. Amino acids: CASTTELLAGGNTGELFF. The full variable domain, with the rest looked up from reference TRBV19 and TRBJ2-2, is DGGITQSPKYLFRKEGQNVTLSCEQNLNHDAMYWYRQDPGQGLRLIYYSQIVNDFQKGDIAEGYSVSREKKESFPLTVTSAQKNPTAFYLCASTTELLAGGNTGELFFGEGSRLTVL.

This clone was counted a single time. V is TRBV10-3 and J is TRBJ2-7, with D perhaps matching TRBD2 (5 bases). Germline lookup yields CDR1 ENHRY and CDR2 SYGVKD. V was shortened by 5 bases and J by 5 bases, with 10 bases between the two germline ends. The CDR3 totals 12 residues. In nucleotides, the CDR3 is TGTGCCATCAGTTCCTTCGGGGACGAGCAGTACTTC. It yields the protein CAISSFGDEQYF.

The V call is TRBV7-9, the J call TRBJ2-1; 8 bases agree with TRBD1. Germline V gives CDR1 SEHNR, CDR2 FQNEAQ (reference sequence). V lost 5 bases, J lost 6 bases, and 9 bases stayed unmatched. This CDR3 region has 15 residues. Here the CDR3 reads CASSPRQGAANEQFF. CDR3 sequence (DNA): TGTGCCAGCAGCCCCAGGCAGGGGGCGGCCAATGAGCAGTTCTTC.

This clone was seen a few times. The V and J genes are TRBV18 and TRBJ2-1; 8 bases align to TRBD1. After removal of 1 base from V and 9 bases from J, the junction contained 14 bases not matched to a gene. CDR1 and CDR2 from the germline V gene are KGHSH and LQKENI. There are 17 residues in the CDR3. The CDR3 sequence is CASSPLTFGQGTAEQFF. CDR3 nucleotides: TGTGCCAGCTCACCACTCACGTTCGGACAGGGAACGGCTGAGCAGTTCTTC. Complete variable domain (other parts from reference TRBV18 and TRBJ2-1): NAGVMQNPRHLVRRRGQEARLRCSPMKGHSHVYWYRQLPEEGLKFMVYLQKENIIDESGMPKERFSAEFPKEGPSILRIQQVVRGDSAAYFCASSPLTFGQGTAEQFFGPGTRLTVL.

The V gene is TRBV4-3, the J gene TRBJ1-5; D is ambiguous. CDR3 length: 14 residues. Germline V gene lookup returns CDR1 LGHNA and CDR2 YSLEER. Trimming cost V 1 base and J 6 bases, with 10 bases left between them. CDR3 protein: CASSQAGGGQPQHF. In DNA, the CDR3 is TGCGCCAGCAGCCAAGCAGGAGGTGGTCAGCCCCAGCATTTT.

V usage is TRBV19 and J usage is TRBJ1-5; D not resolved. With 6 bases removed from V and 0 bases from J, the gap between germline ends came to 9 bases. This CDR3 is built from 14 residues. Germline CDR1 reads LNHDA; CDR2 reads SQIVND (reference sequence). This CDR3 is CASRGGSSNQPQHF. CDR3 DNA sequence: TGTGCCAGTAGGGGAGGCAGTAGCAATCAGCCCCAGCATTTT. The variable domain in full, completed from reference TRBV19 and TRBJ1-5, reads DGGITQSPKYLFRKEGQNVTLSCEQNLNHDAMYWYRQDPGQGLRLIYYSQIVNDFQKGDIAEGYSVSREKKESFPLTVTSAQKNPTAFYLCASRGGSSNQPQHFGDGTRLSIL.

The chain joins TRBV28 to TRBJ1-3, with D uncertain. Per germline, CDR1 MDHEN and CDR2 SYDVKM. The CDR3 consists of 15 residues. Trimming removed 3 bases from V and 0 bases from J, with 9 bases in between. CDR3 DNA: TGTGCCAGCAGTTTGGGTCGGAGCTCTGGAAACACCATATATTTT. Protein product: CASSLGRSSGNTIYF.

Regarding this clone: This sample includes further DNA sequences coding for the same CDR3. V and J are TRBV11-3 and TRBJ2-5; 8 nucleotides agree with TRBD2. The trim removed 5 bases at V and 0 bases at J, leaving 5 bases unmatched. The germline CDR1 and CDR2 sequences are SGHNT and YENEEA. This CDR3 has 15 residues. The CDR3 DNA reads as TGTGCCAGCAGCCCAGGCGGGGGGTACCAAGAGACCCAGTACTTC. It translates to CASSPGGGYQETQYF.